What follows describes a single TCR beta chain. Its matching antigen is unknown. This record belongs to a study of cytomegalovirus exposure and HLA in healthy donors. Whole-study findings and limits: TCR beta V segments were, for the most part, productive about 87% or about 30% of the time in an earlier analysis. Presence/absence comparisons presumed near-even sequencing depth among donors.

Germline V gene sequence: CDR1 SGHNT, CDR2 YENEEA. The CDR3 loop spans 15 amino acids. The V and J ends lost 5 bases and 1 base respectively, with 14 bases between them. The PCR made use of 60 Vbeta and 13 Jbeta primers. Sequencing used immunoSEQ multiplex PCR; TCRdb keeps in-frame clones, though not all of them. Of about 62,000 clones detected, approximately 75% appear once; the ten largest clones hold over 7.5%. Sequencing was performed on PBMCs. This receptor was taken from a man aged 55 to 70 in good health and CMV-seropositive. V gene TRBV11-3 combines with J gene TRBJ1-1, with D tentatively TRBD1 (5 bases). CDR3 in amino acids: CASSRGGDSNTEAFF. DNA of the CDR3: TGTGCCAGCAGCCGGGGGGGGGATTCGAACACTGAAGCTTTCTTT.